In its sample, the clone carrying this T cell receptor beta chain was seen once. The data were taken from a study of blood T cell repertoires in COVID-19. Clones were sequenced by immunoSEQ multiplex PCR, and TCRdb holds only the in-frame ones, with some missing. Of 95,000 to 150,000 clones in the sample, about nine tenths were seen once. The CDR3 contains 12 residues. Germline values: CDR1 SGHTA, CDR2 FQGTGA. Trimming cost V 5 bases and J 8 bases, with 10 bases left between them. The sequence derives from a man between 40 and 49 years old with acute or convalescent COVID-19. Sequences were obtained from peripheral blood. The rearrangement uses TRBV7-3 and TRBJ2-1; D perhaps matches TRBD1 (6 bases). CDR3 protein: CASSENRDEQFF. CDR3 in DNA: TGTGCCAGCAGCGAAAACAGGGATGAGCAGTTCTTC.